This T cell receptor beta chain was identified during a study of tumor and adjacent non-tumor tissue in lung cancer. CDR1 and CDR2 (germline): SGHAT, FQNNGV. The length of the CDR3 is 19 residues. The template was RNA from unsorted bulk tissue. A modified ARM-PCR protocol with three rounds of nested PCR amplified TCRbeta. From the multiplex PCR reads, TCRdb called clonotypes with MiXCR, one entry per CDR3 protein. The data show some 200,000 distinct CDR3 sequences, 70% to 75% seen once. With regard to this clonotype: The germline gene is not matched at one end of the junction; a read error may be the cause.

The receptor's source is a man in his fifties or sixties with non-small cell lung cancer. The chain carries TRBV11-2 and TRBJ2-6, with 7 bases lining up with TRBD1. Sequenced material: lung tumor tissue. CDR3 sequence (DNA): TGTGCCAGCAACTTAGTTCCAGAGGACAGGCCCTCTGGGGCCAACGTCCCGACTTTC. Translation gives CASNLVPEDRPSGANVPTF.